Described below is a single T cell receptor (beta chain) sequence and its context. Its target is unknown. This sample is drawn from a study of CD8+CD57+ T cells in acquired aplastic anemia. The CDR3 is 15 amino acids. CDR1 and CDR2 from the germline V gene are LNHDA and SQIVND (reference sequence). V was cut by 2 bases and J by 0 bases, with 8 bases left in between. Genomic DNA templated the TCR beta VDJ and CDR3 profiling. Using its own MiXCR run on the reads, TCRdb lists one record per CDR3 protein. The data show approximately 70,000 distinct CDR3 sequences, around 55% seen once. Findings and caveats of the study: Around 29 CD8+ CDR3 sequences were shared between patients and controls.

The gene calls are TRBV19 and TRBJ1-5, with D uncertain. Sequencing used sorted CD4+, CD8+, or CD8+CD57+ T cells (not recorded which) from PBMCs. The clonotype comes from a human donor in good health, serving as a control. The DNA of the CDR3 is TGTGCCAGTAGTATACCCCAAAGTAGCAATCAGCCCCAGCATTTT. Translation: CASSIPQSSNQPQHF.